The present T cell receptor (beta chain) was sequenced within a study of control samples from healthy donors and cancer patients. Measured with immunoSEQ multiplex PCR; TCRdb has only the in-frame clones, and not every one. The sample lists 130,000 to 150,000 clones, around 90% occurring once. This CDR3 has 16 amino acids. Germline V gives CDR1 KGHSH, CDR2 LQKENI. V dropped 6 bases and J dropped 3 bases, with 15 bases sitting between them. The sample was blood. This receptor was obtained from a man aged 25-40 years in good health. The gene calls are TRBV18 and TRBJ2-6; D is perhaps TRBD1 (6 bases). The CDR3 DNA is TGTGCCAGCTCCGAGGTCAGGGGTAGTGGGGCCAACGTCCTGACTTTC. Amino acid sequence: CASSEVRGSGANVLTF.